Below, 17 T cell receptor beta chains from the same sample are listed, as sequenced in a study of shared T cell receptors in the human thymus. This table comes from immunoSEQ multiplex PCR, and its TCRdb copy is limited to in-frame clones, with some not included. Of about 380,000 clones in the sample, more than 85% were seen once. The sequencing sample was made of thymocytes. These receptors were collected from a human donor.

The chain recombines TRBV28 with TRBJ2-5; D is unresolved. CDR3 length: 13 amino acids. V was clipped by 6 bases and J by 1 base, with 9 bases between them. CDR1 MDHEN and CDR2 SYDVKM come from the germline V gene. CDR3 in amino acids: CASSPVVQETQYF. CDR3 sequence (DNA): TGTGCCAGCAGCCCGGTTGTCCAAGAGACCCAGTACTTC.

This clone showed up just once. CDR3 amino acids: CASSLGGAGEQYF. In nucleotides, the CDR3 is TGTGCCAGCAGCTTGGGGGGAGCGGGCGAGCAGTACTTC. This chain connects TRBV5-4 to TRBJ2-7; weak D call: TRBD2 (6 bases). The CDR3 has 13 residues. Germline lookup yields CDR1 SGHNT and CDR2 YYREEE (reference sequence). Trimming stripped 0 bases from V and 6 bases from J, with 10 bases between.

This clone was picked up one time. This sequence joins TRBV4-2 and TRBJ1-2; 7 positions match TRBD1. V was clipped by 3 bases and J by 2 bases; unmatched bases: 27. This CDR3 contains 22 residues. The germline gives CDR1 LGHNA, CDR2 YNFKEQ. The CDR3 DNA sequence: TGTGCCAGCAGCCAGAGGGGGCCCGGTCGATGGCGGGATGGCGGGGGAAACTATGGCTACACCTTC. This translates into CASSQRGPGRWRDGGGNYGYTF.

This chain uses TRBV2 with TRBJ1-2, with unresolved D. Trimming cost V 6 bases and J 1 base, with 12 bases left between them. CDR1 is SNHLY and CDR2 is FYNNEI in the germline V gene. The CDR3 extends over 14 amino acids. The CDR3 spells CASSGTEVNYGYTF. CDR3 coding DNA: TGTGCCAGCAGCGGTACCGAGGTTAACTATGGCTACACCTTC.

The chain joins TRBV5-6 to TRBJ2-1; a weak D match, TRBD2 (6 bases). The CDR3 extends over 14 amino acids. Trimming shortened V by 7 bases and J by 8 bases, and 19 bases separated the two germline ends. Germline assignment: CDR1 SGHDT and CDR2 YYEEEE. CDR3 DNA: TGTGCCAGCTCTTCGGTACGGGACTGGGATGAGCAGTTCTTC. The encoded protein is CASSSVRDWDEQFF.

V and J are TRBV5-1 and TRBJ1-2, with TRBD1 matching 10 bases. V shed 6 bases, J shed 3 bases, and the junction held 5 bases outside the gene matches. CDR3 length equals 14 residues. The germline V gene encodes CDR1 SGHRS and CDR2 YFSETQ. CDR3 sequence: CASTEDRGDYGYTF. As DNA, the CDR3 is TGCGCCAGCACCGAGGACAGGGGGGACTATGGCTACACCTTC.

The chain carries TRBV6-5 and TRBJ1-2; possible D gene TRBD1, 5 bases. The V gene lost 6 bases and the J gene lost 3 bases, with 14 bases spanning the gap. Germline V gene data show CDR1 as MNHEY and CDR2 as SVGAGI. The CDR3 is made up of 14 amino acids. The DNA of the CDR3 is TGTGCCAGCAGCAAAAGGGACCCCCACTATGGCTACACCTTC. Translation: CASSKRDPHYGYTF.

The chain couples TRBV11-3 to TRBJ2-3, with D tentatively TRBD1 or TRBD2 (5 bases each). V dropped 1 base and J dropped 6 bases, with 11 bases sitting between them. The CDR3 loop spans 14 amino acids. CDR1 and CDR2 from the germline V gene are SGHNT and YENEEA. Here the CDR3 reads CASSLGEGMDTQYF. The CDR3 DNA follows: TGTGCCAGCAGCTTAGGTGAGGGGATGGATACGCAGTATTTT.

The chain is built from TRBV18 and TRBJ2-7, with a tentative D call TRBD1 (5 bases). The CDR3 is 14 residues long. The V and J ends lost 0 bases and 2 bases respectively, with 8 bases between them. Germline V lookup: CDR1 KGHSH, CDR2 LQKENI. DNA for the CDR3: TGTGCCAGCTCACCACCGTGGACACCCTACGAGCAGTACTTC. Translation gives CASSPPWTPYEQYF.

V is TRBV4-3 and J is TRBJ2-7, with D uncertain. Trimming removed 4 bases at V and 1 base at J, with 8 bases between. The CDR3 sequence is 13 residues long. Germline V gene data show CDR1 as LGHNA and CDR2 as YSLEER. The CDR3 loop is CASSPDVSYEQYF. The DNA for the CDR3 is TGCGCCAGCAGCCCGGACGTATCCTACGAGCAGTACTTC.

The chain joins TRBV29-1 to TRBJ2-5, with D maybe TRBD2 (6 bases). The CDR3 is made up of 13 amino acids. Germline lookup yields CDR1 SQVTM and CDR2 ANQGSEA. Trimming shortened V by 6 bases and J by 1 base, and 12 bases separated the two germline ends. The CDR3 bases are TGCAGCGTCGTTCGGGACTCCCAAGAGACCCAGTACTTC. Protein product: CSVVRDSQETQYF.

The V and J genes are TRBV5-1 and TRBJ2-1, with 7 bases matching TRBD2. Germline loops: CDR1 SGHRS, CDR2 YFSETQ. V was pared by 0 bases and J by 0 bases, with 3 bases of the junction left unmatched. CDR3 length: 16 amino acids. The CDR3 region has the DNA TGCGCCAGCAGCTTGGTGCGGGGGAGCTCCTACAATGAGCAGTTCTTC. Protein: CASSLVRGSSYNEQFF.

The chain combines TRBV10-3 with TRBJ2-2, with unresolved D. V lost 6 bases, J lost 0 bases, and 8 bases lay in between. The germline V gene encodes CDR1 ENHRY and CDR2 SYGVKD. This CDR3 has 14 amino acids. CDR3 amino acids: CAISLETNTGELFF. DNA for the CDR3: TGTGCCATCAGCCTCGAAACGAACACCGGGGAGCTGTTTTTT.

The chain couples TRBV7-9 to TRBJ2-2; D gene ambiguous. This CDR3 is 15 amino acids long. Germline lookup yields CDR1 SEHNR and CDR2 FQNEAQ (reference sequence). The V gene lost 5 bases and the J gene lost 5 bases, with 15 bases spanning the gap. CDR3 nucleotide sequence: TGTGCCAGCAGCCCACGTCGACTTGAAACCGGGGAGCTGTTTTTT. This translates into CASSPRRLETGELFF.

The chain uses TRBV28 and TRBJ2-7, with D possibly being TRBD1 (5 bases). Trimming cost V 5 bases and J 5 bases, with 19 bases left between them. This CDR3 has 15 amino acids. Per the germline V gene, CDR1 is MDHEN and CDR2 is SYDVKM. The CDR3 loop is CASSPSTVIAHEQYF. For the CDR3, the DNA is TGTGCCAGCAGTCCCTCGACAGTAATTGCCCACGAGCAGTACTTC. The variable domain in full, completed from reference TRBV28 and TRBJ2-7, reads DVKVTQSSRYLVKRTGEKVFLECVQDMDHENMFWYRQDPGLGLRLIYFSYDVKMKEKGDIPEGYSVSREKKERFSLILESASTNQTSMYLCASSPSTVIAHEQYFGPGTRLTVT.

The chain has TRBV13 and TRBJ2-7, with 9 bases that match TRBD1. This CDR3 has 16 amino acids. With 5 bases clipped from V and 0 bases from J, the junction kept 8 bases outside the gene matches. Germline-derived CDR1 and CDR2 are PRHDT and FYEKMQ (reference sequence). CDR3 nucleotide sequence: TGTGCCAGCAGCCCCTACAGGGGGCTGAGCTCCTACGAGCAGTACTTC. Its translation is CASSPYRGLSSYEQYF.

The chain couples TRBV5-4 to TRBJ2-7; the match to TRBD2 covers 7 bases. CDR1 is SGHNT, CDR2 YYREEE, per germline (reference sequence). The CDR3 is made up of 15 amino acids. J was trimmed by 3 bases and V by 1 base; bases with no gene match: 7. Here the CDR3 reads CASSLKGGSNYEQYF. CDR3 bases: TGTGCCAGCAGCTTGAAGGGCGGGAGTAACTACGAGCAGTACTTC. The variable domain in full, with the rest retrieved from reference TRBV5-4 and TRBJ2-7, is ETGVTQSPTHLIKTRGQQVTLRCSSQSGHNTVSWYQQALGQGPQFIFQYYREEENGRGNFPPRFSGLQFPNYSSELNVNALELDDSALYLCASSLKGGSNYEQYFGPGTRLTVT.